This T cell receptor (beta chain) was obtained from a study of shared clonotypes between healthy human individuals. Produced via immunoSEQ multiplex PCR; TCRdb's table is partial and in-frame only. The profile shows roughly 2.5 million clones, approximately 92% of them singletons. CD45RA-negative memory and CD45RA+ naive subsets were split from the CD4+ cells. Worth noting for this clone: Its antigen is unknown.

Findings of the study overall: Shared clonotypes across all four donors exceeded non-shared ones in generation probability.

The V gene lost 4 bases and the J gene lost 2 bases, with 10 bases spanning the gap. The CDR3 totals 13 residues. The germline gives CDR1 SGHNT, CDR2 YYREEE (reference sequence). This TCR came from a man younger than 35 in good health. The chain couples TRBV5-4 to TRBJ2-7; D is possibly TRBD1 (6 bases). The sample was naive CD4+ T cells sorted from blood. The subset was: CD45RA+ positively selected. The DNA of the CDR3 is TGTGCCAGCAGCCGACAGGATACCTACGAGCAGTACTTC. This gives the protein CASSRQDTYEQYF.